This TCR beta chain is drawn from a study of spatial heterogeneity in lung cancer (dated by TCRdb to about 2019). Regarding the study in general: Beta-chain transcripts were consistently detected in greater numbers than alpha-chain transcripts, which likely reflects a higher abundance of beta-chain transcripts. Both alpha and beta chains were TCR-sequenced in approximately 200 tumor regions, under 70 matched nontumor lung samples and 55 to 60 PBMC samples obtained at surgery. A strong correlation was found between TCR transcript counts in tumor regions and a T cell transcriptional module score from matched bulk RNA-seq. The study quantitatively compared TCR alpha and beta repertoires across multiple tumor regions, matched nontumor lung and blood in non-small cell lung cancer. TCR repertoire features were related to nonsynonymous mutation counts determined by whole-exome sequencing of tumor tissue. In the raw uncorrected reads, each unique combination of TCR and UMI appeared more than ten times on average. General conclusions and limits of the study: Counts of ubiquitous and regional expanded TCRs were found to correlate with counts of ubiquitous and regional nonsynonymous mutations, respectively. TCR-seq coverage of tumor T cells was estimated to be only 7% to 7.5% for alpha chains and around 13% for beta chains. Confirming at a functional level the hypothesis that regional TCRs recognize regional mutations was considered to require additional single-cell paired TCR alpha and beta sequencing. A correlation was observed between the number of expanded intratumoral alpha and beta TCRs and the tumor nonsynonymous mutation count.

What this sample's time point label stands for: sample taken at primary tumor resection. Samples were obtained from approximately 76 patients with early-stage, untreated non-small cell lung cancer from the lung TRACERx cohort. Whole RNA extracted from tumor and nontumor lung tissue, or from cryopreserved PBMC samples, was used for TCR sequencing without cell sorting. Only patients for whom sufficient RNA was available from at least two tumor regions were selected for TCR sequencing. Tumor and adjacent nontumor lung specimens were reviewed by a lung pathologist before selection. From the germline V gene, CDR1 is MDHEN and CDR2 is SYDVKM. V is shortened by 7 bases, J by 2 bases, and the region joining them spans 21 bases. Inclusive of the bounding cysteine and phenylalanine, the CDR3 is 17 residues long. This entry keeps only the CDR3 DNA: 51 bases, framed from base 1. The receptor library was made with 5' RACE. The sequencing machine was a NextSeq 500. The TCR library protocol attached a unique molecular identifier to each TCR cDNA molecule to allow correction of PCR and sequencing errors. For the original study's pipeline: TCR identification, UMI-based error correction and CDR3 extraction were all carried out with Decombinator tools. TCRs above a frequency of 2 per 1,000, corresponding to the top 1% of the tumor frequency distribution, were defined as expanded. Expanded tumor TCRs were classed as regional if statistically deemed absent (corrected P<0.05) from at least one tumor region, otherwise ubiquitous. Rényi diversity was computed with the R vegan package after subsampling each repertoire 100 times to 5,000 TCRs. CDR3 similarity networks were built from amino acid triplet string-kernel similarity, connecting CDR3s with pairwise similarity above 0.82. The public reads were quality trimmed at Q25 with fastp and then assembled into clones with MiXCR by TCRdb, keeping productive beta chains. Rows merge per CDR3 protein into single entries with the most common DNA and genes. TCRdb, not the original authors, processed these V and J calls. This sample is represented by approximately 7,000 distinct CDR3 sequences; around 14% of them were singletons. In total, the top ten clones hold over 7.5% of the sample.

This clonotype was counted at least ten times. This clone's antigen is unknown. Base qualities were left out, and no much larger clone turns up one base away. The library was prepared for alpha chains; this beta chain is a stray read, so its frequency means little. The specimen comprised lung tumor tissue, sampled at surgery. The V and J segments used are TRBV28 and TRBJ2-4, with TRBD1 tentatively as D gene (7 bases match). This receptor was obtained from a male donor with early-stage non-small cell lung cancer. The nucleotide sequence is TGTGCCAGCACTGAAGGAGGGGGCAAGGTAACCAAAAACATTCAGTACTTC. Protein translation: CASTEGGGKVTKNIQYF.